Below are 10 T cell receptor beta chains sequenced from a single sample in a study of T-cell memory formation after mild COVID-19. One entry per CDR3 protein results from TCRdb running MiXCR on the 5' RACE reads. The table shows around 200,000 distinct CDR3 sequences, with about a fifth occurring only once. Sequencing was done on a sample of PBMCs or a T cell subset sorted from them (not recorded which). The receptor set was obtained from an adult woman who had mild COVID-19 (a few samples of this study predate the infection). Cell type and time point are not known.

The table lists this clonotype with a few counts. The rearrangement joins TRBV7-9 to TRBJ2-7; no clear D. The CDR3 spans 17 residues. V lost 5 bases and J lost 0, with 20 bases in between. The germline CDR1 and CDR2 sequences are SEHNR and FQNEAQ (reference sequence). CDR3 DNA: TGTGCCAGCAGCCTCCGGAGTGCTGATCCGAGCTCCTACGAGCAGTACTTC. It codes for CASSLRSADPSSYEQYF.

V and J are TRBV7-9 and TRBJ2-1; 10 bases match TRBD2. J lost 9 bases, V lost 3 bases, and 5 bases had no gene match. The CDR3 length is 14 residues. Germline CDR1 is SEHNR and CDR2 is FQNEAQ (reference sequence). Here the CDR3 DNA reads TGTGCCAGCAGCTTGACTAGCGGGCTCCGTGAGCAGTTCTTC. This gives the protein CASSLTSGLREQFF.

In its sample, this clonotype was seen a few times. The chain couples TRBV20-1 to TRBJ2-1; 12 nucleotides match TRBD2. V lost 6 bases to trimming and J lost 4 bases; unmatched junction nucleotides: 13. The CDR3 extends over 17 amino acids. Looked up from germline, CDR1 is DFQATT and CDR2 is SNEGSKA (reference sequence). CDR3 nucleotide sequence: TGCAGTGCACCGCCCCGACGACTAGCGGGGGTATACAATGAGCAGTTCTTC. Translating gives CSAPPRRLAGVYNEQFF.

This clonotype was detected only a few times. V usage is TRBV6-5 and J usage is TRBJ2-1, with TRBD1 identical over 10 bases. V dropped 7 bases and J dropped 7; count of bases not matched to a gene: 7. The germline gives CDR1 MNHEY, CDR2 SVGAGI. This CDR3 spans 14 amino acids. This CDR3 is CASTSGQGVNEQFF. The CDR3 DNA sequence: TGTGCCAGCACCTCCGGACAGGGGGTTAATGAGCAGTTCTTC.

The CDR3 is CASSLGLAVYNEQFF. In DNA form, the CDR3 reads TGTGCCAGCAGCTTGGGACTAGCGGTATACAATGAGCAGTTCTTC. The chain joins TRBV5-6 to TRBJ2-1, with 9 nucleotides matching TRBD2. Germline trimming cut 0 bases from V and 4 bases from J; bases unmatched to any gene: 2. This CDR3 contains 15 residues. From germline, CDR1 is SGHDT and CDR2 YYEEEE. Complete variable domain (other parts from reference TRBV5-6 and TRBJ2-1): DAGVTQSPTHLIKTRGQQVTLRCSPKSGHDTVSWYQQALGQGPQFIFQYYEEEERQRGNFPDRFSGHQFPNYSSELNVNALLLGDSALYLCASSLGLAVYNEQFFGPGTRLTVL.

This clonotype was observed a few times. The rearrangement uses TRBV4-2 and TRBJ2-1; D gene uncertain. CDR1 and CDR2 from the germline V gene are LGHNA and YNFKEQ. Trimming left V 0 bases short and J 8 bases short, with 8 bases between. The CDR3 has 13 residues. The CDR3 DNA sequence: TGTGCCAGCAGCCAAGATCTAGTGGATGAGCAGTTCTTC. Its protein is CASSQDLVDEQFF.

The chain uses TRBV11-2 and TRBJ1-1, with D unresolved. The germline V and J ends were trimmed by 8 bases and 2 bases, with 3 bases remaining between them. Germline V CDR1 and CDR2: SGHAT, FQNNGV. The CDR3 loop spans 10 amino acids. The CDR3 reads CASANTEAFF. In DNA form, the CDR3 reads TGTGCCAGCGCTAACACTGAAGCTTTCTTT.

This chain connects TRBV24-1 to TRBJ2-7, with 9 bases that match TRBD1. The CDR3 spans 17 residues. CDR1 is KGHDR and CDR2 is SFDVKD in the germline V gene. V lost 5 bases, J lost 5 bases, and 15 bases stayed unmatched. DNA of the CDR3: TGTGCCACCAGTGCCCCTTTGGGCCCACAGGGGGCAAACGAGCAGTACTTC. Translating it yields CATSAPLGPQGANEQYF.

The genes are TRBV7-9 and TRBJ2-2; maybe TRBD2 (5 bases). The CDR3 extends over 11 amino acids. V lost 8 bases, J lost 6 bases, and 7 bases lay in between. CDR1 SEHNR and CDR2 FQNEAQ come from the germline V gene (reference sequence). For the CDR3, the DNA is TGTGCCAGCGCGGAGGCCGGGGAGCTGTTTTTT. Its translation: CASAEAGELFF.

This clonotype was seen more than once but under ten times. The chain recombines TRBV4-1 with TRBJ2-5; D not resolved. Germline CDR1 is MGHRA and CDR2 is YSYEKL. CDR3 length equals 15 residues. V shed 0 bases and J shed 6 bases, with 14 bases lying between them. CDR3 amino acids: CASSQDYTTLKTQYF. CDR3 coding DNA: TGCGCCAGCAGCCAAGATTATACTACACTAAAGACCCAGTACTTC.